The 21 T cell receptor beta chains given below trace back to one sample, sequenced in a study of shared T cell receptors in the human thymus. Assay used: immunoSEQ multiplex PCR; TCRdb lists only in-frame clones, some missing. Here the sample spans about 660,000 clones, around nine tenths being singletons. This sample also belongs to another study, concerning human thymus T cells.

Sequenced: thymocytes. All receptors derive from a boy younger than two with a congenital heart defect.

The chain joins TRBV27 to TRBJ2-7, with TRBD2 as a possible D gene (6 bases). Germline loops: CDR1 MNHEY, CDR2 SMNVEV (reference sequence). Deletions cut 5 bases from V and 5 bases from J, with 22 bases between. The CDR3 runs to 16 residues. Here the CDR3 reads CASSRDPLGGSHEQYF. Here the CDR3 DNA reads TGTGCCAGCAGTCGTGACCCTCTCGGAGGGTCCCACGAGCAGTACTTC.

The chain combines TRBV7-2 with TRBJ2-1, with D perhaps matching TRBD1 (6 bases). Trimming pared 3 bases from V and 15 bases from J, leaving 15 bases between. The CDR3 covers 12 residues. Germline V CDR1 and CDR2: SGHTA, FQGNSA. CDR3 DNA sequence: TGTGCCAGCAGCTTCCCTAAGGGGGACGGGTTCTTC. It is translated as CASSFPKGDGFF.

CDR3 amino acids: CASPPQPKAGAYEQYF. The CDR3 DNA sequence: TGTGCCAGCCCCCCTCAGCCAAAGGCGGGGGCCTACGAGCAGTACTTC. The rearrangement uses TRBV21-1 and TRBJ2-7; TRBD2, the table's D call, lacks a check against the DNA. TRBV21-1 is a pseudogene locus. The CDR3 consists of 16 residues.

The chain couples TRBV11-3 to TRBJ2-5; possible D gene TRBD1, 6 bases. V was shortened by 5 bases and J by 4 bases, with 17 bases between the two germline ends. The CDR3 totals 15 residues. Germline V gene sequence: CDR1 SGHNT, CDR2 YENEEA. CDR3 amino acids: CASSLIRGKGETQYF. The CDR3 coding sequence is TGTGCCAGCAGCCTTATTAGGGGGAAGGGAGAGACCCAGTACTTC.

The chain uses TRBV14 and TRBJ2-1; 8 positions agree with TRBD2. The trim removed 2 bases at V and 8 bases at J, leaving 11 bases unmatched. From germline, CDR1 is SGHDN and CDR2 FVKESK. The CDR3 sequence is 16 residues long. CDR3 sequence: CASSQNRREVFHEQFF. CDR3 nucleotides: TGTGCCAGCAGCCAAAACAGGCGGGAGGTCTTCCATGAGCAGTTCTTC.

This clone has only one observation. The chain combines TRBV11-3 with TRBJ2-7; 9 nucleotides match TRBD1. The germline gives CDR1 SGHNT, CDR2 YENEEA. With V trimmed by 5 bases and J by 5 bases, 4 bases remained unmatched. The CDR3 covers 13 residues. CDR3 DNA sequence: TGTGCCAGCAGCCCCCGGACAGGGGACGAGCAGTACTTC. It translates to CASSPRTGDEQYF.

V is TRBV6-1 and J is TRBJ2-1; 9 bases fit TRBD1. V trimming: 9 bases; J trimming: 8 bases; junction bases outside the gene matches: 8. CDR3 length: 13 residues. Per the germline V gene, CDR1 is MNHNS and CDR2 is SASEGT. The CDR3 sequence: CASSGTGRHEQFF. The CDR3 DNA sequence: TGTGCCAGTTCCGGGACAGGGAGGCATGAGCAGTTCTTC.

The chain uses TRBV7-6 and TRBJ2-2, with D uncertain. The CDR3 consists of 16 residues. V lost 4 bases and J lost 5, with 17 bases in between. Germline V gene lookup returns CDR1 SGHVS and CDR2 FNYEAQ. CDR3 coding DNA: TGTGCCAGCAGCTCCCCTGCGGCTGGTATGACCGGGGAGCTGTTTTTT. Its protein product is CASSSPAAGMTGELFF.

A word on this clone: Since the CDR3 does not end with the conserved phenylalanine or tryptophan, this likely comes from a read error. The limits of the CDR3 on the DNA are not certain, so only TCRdb's listed CDR3 is given. This sequence joins TRBV27 and TRBJ2-7; TRBD2 is the table's D call and was not checked against the DNA. The CDR3 spans 10 residues, counting both ends. Germline CDR1 and CDR2: MNHEY and SMNVEV (reference sequence). CDR3 residues: CASSPGLGLL.

DNA for the CDR3: TGTGCCAGCAGCTTAAGACAGGGGCATGGCTACACCTTC. It yields the protein CASSLRQGHGYTF. V is TRBV7-2 and J is TRBJ1-2, with 8 bases matching TRBD1. After removal of 2 bases from V and 6 bases from J, the junction contained 2 bases not matched to a gene. The CDR3 is made up of 13 amino acids. Germline V gene lookup returns CDR1 SGHTA and CDR2 FQGNSA.

V and J are TRBV29-1 and TRBJ2-1, with TRBD2 matching over 15 bases. The V gene end was trimmed by 7 bases and the J gene end by 7 bases; junction bases not matched to a gene: 8. Germline values: CDR1 SQVTM, CDR2 ANQGSEA. The CDR3 totals 15 residues. CDR3 in amino acids: CSGRGLAGGRNEQFF. For the CDR3, the DNA is TGCAGCGGGAGAGGACTAGCGGGAGGGAGAAATGAGCAGTTCTTC.

The rearrangement links TRBV29-1 to TRBJ2-1, with a possible D match to TRBD2 (6 bases). Germline V gene lookup returns CDR1 SQVTM and CDR2 ANQGSEA. Trimming took off 7 bases at V and 2 bases at J, with 15 bases between the two ends. The CDR3 is made up of 14 amino acids. The CDR3 DNA reads as TGCAGCGGCTACGGGAGTCCCGCCTACAATGAGCAGTTCTTC. Residues: CSGYGSPAYNEQFF.

The V gene is TRBV18, the J gene TRBJ2-7; D uncertain. In germline, CDR1 is KGHSH, CDR2 LQKENI. The V and J ends lost 2 bases and 5 bases respectively, with 10 bases between them. This CDR3 has 13 residues. CDR3 loop: CASSPMGYDEQYF. The CDR3, as DNA: TGTGCCAGCTCACCAATGGGCTACGACGAGCAGTACTTC.

This clone was detected only a few times. The V call is TRBV5-6, the J call TRBJ1-3; the D gene is possibly TRBD1 (5 bases). The CDR3 is 15 residues long. Between the trimmed V and J ends, which lost 3 bases and 4 bases, there was a span of 14 bases. The germline V gene encodes CDR1 SGHDT and CDR2 YYEEEE. The chain's CDR3 is CASSSGALEGNTIYF. The CDR3 bases are TGTGCCAGCAGCTCTGGGGCCTTAGAGGGAAACACCATATATTTT.

The chain combines TRBV6-1 with TRBJ1-2; no reliable D call. Trimming shortened V by 0 bases and J by 0 bases, and 11 bases separated the two germline ends. Germline V gene sequence: CDR1 MNHNS, CDR2 SASEGT. CDR3 length: 16 amino acids. The DNA of the CDR3 is TGTGCCAGCAGTGAAGCGAGGGCAGAAGCTAACTATGGCTACACCTTC. Its protein is CASSEARAEANYGYTF.

This sequence joins TRBV7-9 and TRBJ2-5; 9 nucleotides match TRBD2. The CDR3 consists of 16 residues. Per the germline V gene, CDR1 is SEHNR and CDR2 is FQNEAQ (reference sequence). With V trimmed by 5 bases and J by 5 bases, 12 bases remained unmatched. CDR3 sequence: CASSPPLGGREETQYF. DNA of the CDR3: TGTGCCAGCAGCCCTCCTCTGGGCGGGAGGGAGGAGACCCAGTACTTC.

V gene TRBV19 combines with J gene TRBJ2-1; TRBD1 matches 8 bases. The V and J ends lost 6 bases and 6 bases, in that order; junction bases with no gene match: 7. Per germline, CDR1 LNHDA and CDR2 SQIVND (reference sequence). The CDR3 runs 14 residues. For the CDR3, the DNA is TGTGCCAGTAGGGCCGGGACAGGACTCAATGAGCAGTTCTTC. Translated: CASRAGTGLNEQFF. Using reference TRBV19 and TRBJ2-1 for the parts outside the CDR3, the full variable domain is DGGITQSPKYLFRKEGQNVTLSCEQNLNHDAMYWYRQDPGQGLRLIYYSQIVNDFQKGDIAEGYSVSREKKESFPLTVTSAQKNPTAFYLCASRAGTGLNEQFFGPGTRLTVL.

V is TRBV28 and J is TRBJ1-2; maybe TRBD1 (6 bases). Looked up from germline, CDR1 is MDHEN and CDR2 is SYDVKM. This CDR3 comprises 15 residues. V gave up 5 bases and J gave up 6 bases, with 19 bases separating them. CDR3 in DNA: TGTGCCAGCAGTCACCGGGACAAAGCTAGGGATGGCTACACCTTC. This sequence encodes CASSHRDKARDGYTF.

The chain recombines TRBV10-2 with TRBJ2-5; 10 bases fit TRBD2. Losses at the gene ends were 9 bases for V and 5 bases for J; bases not matched to a gene: 21. The germline V gene encodes CDR1 WSHSY and CDR2 SAAADI. The CDR3 runs 18 residues. CDR3 sequence: CASPPHAKREGPVETQYF. CDR3 nucleotides: TGCGCCAGTCCCCCCCACGCGAAGCGGGAGGGTCCGGTGGAGACCCAGTACTTC.

This clone was seen a single time. The rearrangement uses TRBV4-3 and TRBJ1-1; 8 bases agree with TRBD1. This CDR3 region has 17 residues. The V gene's germline CDR1 is LGHNA and CDR2 YSLEER. V trimming: 0 bases; J trimming: 0 bases; junction bases outside the gene matches: 6. CDR3 sequence reads: CASSQDRTGTVNTEAFF. CDR3 DNA sequence: TGCGCCAGCAGCCAAGATAGGACAGGGACGGTGAACACTGAAGCTTTCTTT.

The rearrangement links TRBV6-6 to TRBJ1-4, with a weak D call TRBD1 (5 bases). The V gene lost 6 bases and the J gene lost 6 bases, with 14 bases spanning the gap. CDR1 is MNHNY and CDR2 is SVGAGI in the germline V gene (reference sequence). CDR3 length equals 14 residues. CDR3: CASRWGEVHEKLFF. The DNA for the CDR3 is TGTGCCAGCAGATGGGGGGAAGTTCATGAAAAACTGTTTTTT.